A selection of T cell receptor beta chains follows, all from one sample in a study of vaccination effects on CD4 cells after COVID-19. Data came from immunoSEQ multiplex PCR; TCRdb stores just in-frame clones and leaves some out. The profile covers approximately 30,000 clones, with roughly 75% appearing a single time and under 8.5% taken by the ten largest. These receptors' targets are unknown. The sequences come from CD4+ T cells from PBMCs cultured without peptide, collected after COVID-19 vaccination. These receptors came from a human donor who had a prior SARS-CoV-2 infection. CDR3s include the opening cysteine and the closing phenylalanine or tryptophan. A D gene is named only where the DNA matches it firmly. Expanded clones are given a class, and other clones once, few, many or no size at all.

TRBD1	TRBV5-4	TRBJ1-2	NA	CASSLEGQLNYGYTF	TGTGCCAGCAGCTTGGAGGGACAGCTGAACTATGGCTACACCTTC
NA	TRBV5-1	TRBJ2-5	NA	CASSLAGLGETQYF	TGCGCCAGCAGCTTGGCGGGGTTAGGAGAGACCCAGTACTTC
NA	TRBV5-4	TRBJ2-7	NA	CASSLPGRSYEQYF	TGTGCCAGCAGCTTACCGGGACGAAGCTACGAGCAGTACTTC
TRBD1	TRBV9	TRBJ1-3	NA	CASSVGQASGNTIYF	TGTGCCAGCAGCGTCGGACAGGCCTCTGGAAACACCATATATTTT
TRBD2	TRBV3-1/TRBV3-2	TRBJ2-1	NA	CASSQVAGLVNEQFF	TGTGCCAGCAGCCAAGTAGCGGGACTAGTCAATGAGCAGTTCTTC
NA	TRBV4-1	TRBJ2-1	NA	CASSQGPLAGRDAYNEQFF	TGCGCCAGCAGCCAAGGCCCCTTAGCCGGGAGAGACGCCTACAATGAGCAGTTCTTC
NA	TRBV5-6	TRBJ1-1	NA	CASSLGLNTEAFF	TGTGCCAGCAGCTTGGGCTTGAACACTGAAGCTTTCTTT
NA	TRBV5-1	TRBJ2-3	NA	CASSLLYSGSTDTQYF	TGCGCCAGCAGCTTGCTCTATTCAGGTAGCACAGATACGCAGTATTTT
NA	TRBV30	TRBJ1-6	NA	CAWSVGPGRTYNSPLHF	TGTGCCTGGAGTGTGGGTCCAGGTCGTACCTATAATTCACCCCTCCACTTT
NA	TRBV7-3	TRBJ2-1	NA	CASSRGTASYNEQFF	TGTGCCAGCAGCCGCGGGACAGCCTCCTACAATGAGCAGTTCTTC
TRBD2	TRBV5-1	TRBJ2-3	NA	CASGLAGDVDTQYF	TGCGCCAGCGGACTAGCGGGGGATGTGGATACGCAGTATTTT
TRBD2	TRBV6-5	TRBJ2-3	few	CASKVIAGDTQYF	TGTGCCAGCAAGGTGATAGCGGGAGATACGCAGTATTTT
NA	TRBV12-5	TRBJ2-7	once	CASGSPRGSAGFTYEQYF	TGTGCTAGTGGTTCGCCCCGGGGTAGCGCGGGGTTCACCTACGAGCAGTACTTC
TRBD2	TRBV5-1	TRBJ2-3	NA	CASSLGISGGSDTQYF	TGCGCCAGCAGCTTGGGAATTAGCGGGGGTTCAGATACGCAGTATTTT
NA	TRBV19	TRBJ2-7	NA	CASSTPGAYEQYF	TGTGCCAGTAGTACCCCCGGGGCCTACGAGCAGTACTTC
NA	TRBV9	TRBJ2-1	NA	CASSVEWEVFHEQFF	TGTGCCAGCAGCGTAGAGTGGGAAGTGTTTCATGAGCAGTTCTTC
NA	TRBV18	TRBJ1-1	NA	CASSPQPNTEAFF	TGTGCCAGCTCACCCCAACCGAACACTGAAGCTTTCTTT
NA	TRBV7-3	TRBJ2-3	NA	CASRGPGQSTDTQYF	TGTGCCAGCAGGGGTCCGGGACAAAGCACAGATACGCAGTATTTT
TRBD2	TRBV11-2	TRBJ2-7	NA	CASSLGLAGVGEQYF	TGTGCCAGCAGCCTCGGACTAGCGGGAGTTGGGGAGCAGTACTTC
TRBD1	TRBV7-9	TRBJ1-4	NA	CASSLGTDFIETNEKLFF	TGTGCCAGCAGCCTTGGGACAGACTTCATTGAGACTAATGAAAAACTGTTTTTT
TRBD1	TRBV19	TRBJ2-6	once	CASRRQGATISGANVLTF	TGTGCCAGTAGAAGACAGGGGGCGACGATCTCTGGGGCCAACGTCCTGACTTTC
NA	TRBV5-7	TRBJ2-5	NA	CASSPRWGETQYF	TGTGCCAGCAGCCCAAGATGGGGAGAGACCCAGTACTTC
NA	TRBV7-9	TRBJ1-1	NA	CASSSRVRGLNTEAFF	TGTGCCAGCAGCTCTAGAGTCCGGGGCCTGAACACTGAAGCTTTCTTT
NA	TRBV9	TRBJ1-1	NA	CASRDLSMNTEAFF	TGTGCCAGCAGGGACTTGTCCATGAACACTGAAGCTTTCTTT
NA	TRBV3-1/TRBV3-2	TRBJ1-1	NA	CASSQIQGEAFF	TGTGCCAGCAGCCAAATACAGGGTGAGGCTTTCTTT
NA	TRBV7-9	TRBJ2-3	NA	CASSLVADTQYF	TGTGCCAGCAGCTTAGTTGCAGATACGCAGTATTTT
NA	TRBV19	TRBJ2-4	NA	CASIPSDIQYF	TGTGCCAGTATTCCGTCGGACATTCAGTACTTC
NA	TRBV5-6	TRBJ1-4	NA	CASSQLAVTTNEKLFF	TGTGCCAGCAGCCAGTTGGCGGTCACAACTAATGAAAAACTGTTTTTT
NA	TRBV9	TRBJ2-3	NA	CASSPSTDTQYF	TGTGCCAGCAGCCCGAGCACAGATACGCAGTATTTT
NA	TRBV9	TRBJ2-7	NA	CASSAQPDGPGWREQYF	TGTGCCAGCAGCGCGCAACCGGACGGCCCTGGCTGGCGGGAGCAGTACTTC
NA	TRBV19	TRBJ2-7	NA	CASSETVAPYEQYF	TGTGCCAGTAGTGAGACAGTTGCCCCCTACGAGCAGTACTTC
NA	TRBV5-1	TRBJ2-5	NA	CASSLRPSPGETQYF	TGCGCCAGCAGCCTCCGCCCCTCACCGGGGGAGACCCAGTACTTC
NA	TRBV9	TRBJ1-3	NA	CASSVELFGRQYF	TGTGCCAGCAGCGTAGAACTTTTCGGGCGTCAGTATTTT
TRBD1	TRBV11-3	TRBJ2-1	NA	CASSFSGQRDRGLEQFF	TGTGCCAGCAGCTTTAGCGGGCAACGGGACAGGGGGCTTGAGCAGTTCTTC
NA	TRBV2	TRBJ2-3	NA	CASSKTEDTDTQYF	TGTGCCAGCAGTAAGACTGAAGACACAGATACGCAGTATTTT
NA	TRBV19	TRBJ1-1	NA	CASISDRYTEAFF	TGTGCCAGTATCTCCGACCGATACACTGAAGCTTTCTTT
NA	TRBV19	TRBJ1-1	NA	CASSIKAWGLRTEAFF	TGTGCCAGTAGTATAAAAGCGTGGGGCTTGCGCACTGAAGCTTTCTTT
NA	TRBV3-1/TRBV3-2	TRBJ2-5	few	CASSRIGKETQYF	TGTGCCAGCAGCCGCATCGGTAAAGAGACCCAGTACTTC
NA	TRBV7-3	TRBJ1-4	NA	CASSFKTGGSSEKLFF	TGTGCCAGCAGCTTTAAGACGGGAGGGTCGAGTGAAAAACTGTTTTTT
TRBD2	TRBV9	TRBJ2-1	NA	CASSVEAGAGGLYNEQFF	TGTGCCAGCAGCGTAGAGGCGGGAGCGGGGGGACTGTACAATGAGCAGTTCTTC
NA	TRBV7-3	TRBJ1-1	NA	CASSSQENTEAFF	TGTGCCAGCAGCTCACAGGAGAACACTGAAGCTTTCTTT